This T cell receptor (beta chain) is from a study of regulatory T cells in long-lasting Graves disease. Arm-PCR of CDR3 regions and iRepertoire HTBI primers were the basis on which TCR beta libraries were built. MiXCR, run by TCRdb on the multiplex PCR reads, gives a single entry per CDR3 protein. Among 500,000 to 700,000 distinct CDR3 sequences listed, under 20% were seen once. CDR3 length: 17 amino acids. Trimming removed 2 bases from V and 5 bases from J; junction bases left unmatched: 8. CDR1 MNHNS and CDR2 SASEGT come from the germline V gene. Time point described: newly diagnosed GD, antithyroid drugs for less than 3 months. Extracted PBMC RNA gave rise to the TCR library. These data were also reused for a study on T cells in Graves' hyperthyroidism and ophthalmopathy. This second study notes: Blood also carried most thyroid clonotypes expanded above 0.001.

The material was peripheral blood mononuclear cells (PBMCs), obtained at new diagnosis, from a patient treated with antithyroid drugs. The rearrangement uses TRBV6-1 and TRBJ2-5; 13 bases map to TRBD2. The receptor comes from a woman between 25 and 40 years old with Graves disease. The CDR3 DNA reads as TGTGCCAGCAGTGAACCCACTAGCGGGAGGGTGAAGGAGACCCAGTACTTC. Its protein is CASSEPTSGRVKETQYF.